The clone carrying this T cell receptor beta chain is medium-sized (0.01 to 0.1%) within its sample. Antigen: not known. The observed sequence ends 3 residues before the CDR3 terminus, with the missing tail filled in from the germline J gene. This specimen comes from a study of T cell clonality in common variable immunodeficiency. Notes on the study in general: CVID subjects showed higher TCRbeta clonality than healthy controls. Reportedly, TCR beta sequences from common variable immunodeficiency showed fewer deletions and N-nucleotide insertions.

Both groups were predominantly of Caucasian heritage. CVID and control samples used equivalent genomic DNA input. Assay used: immunoSEQ multiplex PCR; TCRdb lists only in-frame clones, some missing. The repertoire consists of tens of thousands of clones, none detected only once. This CDR3 is 16 amino acids long. Trimming removed 2 bases at V and 5 bases at J, with 19 bases between. Germline CDR1 and CDR2: SGHNT and YYREEE (reference sequence). The chain employs TRBV5-4 and TRBJ2-5; D may be TRBD1 (5 bases). Sequenced: peripheral blood mononuclear cells. The receptor comes from a person between 18 and 75 years old in good health. CDR3 loop: CASSFYPRGFGETQYF. The CDR3 bases that were read are TGTGCCAGCAGCTTTTACCCTAGGGGTTTTGGGGAGACC.